A selection of T cell receptor beta chains follows, all from one sample in a study of blood T cell repertoires in COVID-19. Data came from immunoSEQ multiplex PCR; TCRdb stores just in-frame clones and leaves some out. The sample holds fewer than 400,000 clones, around 84% seen once. What was sequenced was peripheral blood. These receptors were taken from a woman between 18 and 30 years old with acute or convalescent COVID-19. Each CDR3 is given with its conserved first and last residue.

V gene | CDR3 protein
TRBV24-1 | CATSDRQGGRQETQYF
TRBV2 | CASGGGLGGEAFF
TRBV3-1/TRBV3-2 | CASTRTSGDNEQFF
TRBV11-2 | CASSLVRYTGELFF
TRBV4-1 | CASSQAGQGPYSNQPQHF
TRBV20-1 | CSASGQYEQYF
TRBV9 | CASSGGTTGTPYEQYF
TRBV6-1 | CASSQDQGWATDTQYF
TRBV19 | CASSIMQGRGTEAFF
TRBV6-5 | CASTRGGAEQYF
TRBV5-1 | CASSLGGTGELFF
TRBV5-1 | CASSLRMRRPLYGYTF
TRBV29-1 | CSVATSSPDTQYF
TRBV2 | CASSRQVRTEAFF
TRBV9 | CASSGGTGGGRNEQFF
TRBV3-1/TRBV3-2 | CASSRGGTEAFF
TRBV28 | CASSPPGQGRDTQYF